Listed here are 8 T cell receptor beta chains from one sample, sequenced in a study of blood T cell repertoires in COVID-19. The data were produced by immunoSEQ multiplex PCR, yet TCRdb's version contains in-frame clones alone and is incomplete. The data show approximately 60,000 clones, about four fifths seen once. The sample was peripheral blood. These receptors originate from a woman aged 60-75 years with acute or convalescent COVID-19.

This chain connects TRBV5-1 to TRBJ2-7; possibly TRBD1 for D (7 bases). CDR3 length: 15 residues. CDR1 is SGHRS, CDR2 YFSETQ, per germline. V lost 4 bases and J 1 base, leaving 15 bases between the germline ends. Here the CDR3 reads CASSPGDSDSYEQYF. The DNA of the CDR3 is TGCGCCAGCAGCCCGGGGGACAGTGATTCCTACGAGCAGTACTTC.

The V and J genes are TRBV4-1 and TRBJ2-7, with a weak D call TRBD2 (6 bases). Deletions cut 0 bases from V and 2 bases from J, with 17 bases between. CDR3 size: 17 residues. Germline-derived CDR1 and CDR2 are MGHRA and YSYEKL. CDR3 bases: TGCGCCAGCAGCCAAGAGGTGAATGGCGGGACGACCTACGAGCAGTACTTC. This encodes CASSQEVNGGTTYEQYF.

The chain links TRBV6-5 to TRBJ1-6, with a possible D match to TRBD1 (5 bases). Germline V gives CDR1 MNHEY, CDR2 SVGAGI. With 7 bases removed from V and 0 bases from J, the gap between germline ends came to 10 bases. This CDR3 is built from 15 residues. The CDR3 DNA reads as TGTGCCAGCAAGGGGCCGAACTCCTATAATTCACCCCTCCACTTT. Encoded protein: CASKGPNSYNSPLHF.

J is TRBJ2-2 and V is TRBV2; the D gene is possibly TRBD2 (5 bases). The CDR3 spans 13 residues. Germline values: CDR1 SNHLY, CDR2 FYNNEI. Trimming removed 8 bases at V and 3 bases at J, with 10 bases between. CDR3 in DNA: TGTGCCAGCTTGACTACAGACACCGGGGAGCTGTTTTTT. Residues: CASLTTDTGELFF.

The rearrangement uses TRBV5-1 and TRBJ2-7; a possible D gene is TRBD1 (6 bases). V was pared by 0 bases and J by 2 bases, with 9 bases between. In germline, CDR1 is SGHRS, CDR2 YFSETQ. This CDR3 is 14 amino acids long. CDR3 nucleotides: TGCGCCAGCAGCTTGGTGGCAGGGGCCTACGAGCAGTACTTC. Translating gives CASSLVAGAYEQYF.

The genes are TRBV5-4 and TRBJ1-2; perhaps TRBD1 as D (5 bases). This CDR3 has 15 residues. Trimming stripped 0 bases from V and 8 bases from J, with 17 bases between. Per the germline V gene, CDR1 is SGHNT and CDR2 is YYREEE (reference sequence). CDR3 protein: CASSLASQGIGGYTF. Written as DNA, the CDR3 is TGTGCCAGCAGCTTGGCAAGTCAGGGTATCGGCGGCTACACCTTC.

This clone came up once. The rearrangement joins TRBV29-1 to TRBJ2-1; 15 bases are a match to TRBD2. Trimming at V came to 3 bases and at J to 7 bases, leaving 7 bases not matched to a gene. There are 16 residues in the CDR3. Germline values: CDR1 SQVTM, CDR2 ANQGSEA. The CDR3 DNA reads as TGCAGCGTTGATGTCGGACTAGCGGGGGGGTTTAATGAGCAGTTCTTC. Translation gives CSVDVGLAGGFNEQFF.

The V call is TRBV7-3, the J call TRBJ2-7, with D unresolved. This CDR3 contains 14 residues. Between the trimmed V and J ends, which lost 4 bases and 5 bases, there was a span of 15 bases. Germline V CDR1 and CDR2: SGHTA, FQGTGA. This CDR3 is CASSSRLGADEQYF. The CDR3 coding sequence is TGTGCCAGCAGCTCACGACTTGGTGCGGACGAGCAGTACTTC.